The 10 T cell receptor beta chains listed next were all sequenced from one sample in a study of blood T cell repertoires in COVID-19. TCRdb's table, derived via immunoSEQ multiplex PCR, lists solely in-frame clones and lacks some. The sample consists of about 250,000 clones, just under 85% of them appearing once. Specimen: peripheral blood. All receptors derive from a man of 80 years or more with acute or convalescent COVID-19.

The chain uses TRBV30 and TRBJ2-7; 9 bases are a match to TRBD1. Germline CDR1 GTSNPN, CDR2 SVGIG (reference sequence). V lost 3 bases and J lost 6; bases outside the gene matches: 9. The CDR3 totals 14 residues. The CDR3 loop reads CAWRRQGGRGEQYF. CDR3 sequence (DNA): TGTGCCTGGAGGCGACAGGGGGGTCGAGGCGAGCAGTACTTC.

The chain uses TRBV4-2 and TRBJ1-2; TRBD1 might be the D (5 bases). Trimming took off 0 bases at V and 4 bases at J, with 12 bases between the two ends. Germline V gives CDR1 LGHNA, CDR2 YNFKEQ. This CDR3 spans 15 amino acids. CDR3: CASSQDHSGAYGYTF. DNA of the CDR3: TGTGCCAGCAGCCAAGATCACAGCGGGGCCTATGGCTACACCTTC.

The rearrangement links TRBV19 to TRBJ1-2; 10 bases agree with TRBD1. J lost 8 bases, V lost 7 bases, and 4 bases had no gene match. CDR1 and CDR2 (germline): LNHDA, SQIVND (reference sequence). This CDR3 has 12 amino acids. CDR3 sequence: CASIGQGDGYTF. In nucleotides, the CDR3 is TGTGCCAGTATTGGACAGGGGGACGGCTACACCTTC.

V is TRBV5-1 and J is TRBJ2-3; TRBD2 agrees at 8 bases. This CDR3 comprises 15 residues. CDR1 and CDR2 from the germline V gene are SGHRS and YFSETQ. The V segment lost 3 bases and the J segment 0 bases; nucleotides outside the gene matches: 3. CDR3 in amino acids: CASSSSSGSTDTQYF. The CDR3 DNA follows: TGCGCCAGCAGCTCCTCTAGCGGGAGCACAGATACGCAGTATTTT.

The rearrangement joins TRBV6-1 to TRBJ1-2; 8 bases are shared with TRBD1. The V and J ends lost 2 bases and 2 bases, in that order; junction bases with no gene match: 7. The CDR3 runs 16 residues. The germline CDR1 and CDR2 sequences are MNHNS and SASEGT. The CDR3 coding sequence is TGTGCCAGCAGTGAAACAGGACAGGGTTTCAACTATGGCTACACCTTC. Encoded protein: CASSETGQGFNYGYTF.

V usage is TRBV28 and J usage is TRBJ2-2; a weak D match, TRBD1 (6 bases). Looked up from germline, CDR1 is MDHEN and CDR2 is SYDVKM. The V end was cut by 6 bases, the J end by 1 base, with 12 bases between. This CDR3 has 15 amino acids. The CDR3 loop reads CASSPATGNTGELFF. DNA of the CDR3: TGTGCCAGCAGCCCTGCGACAGGGAACACCGGGGAGCTGTTTTTT.

The chain uses TRBV24-1 and TRBJ2-3, with 12 bases fitting TRBD2. From germline, CDR1 is KGHDR and CDR2 SFDVKD. The CDR3 covers 17 residues. Trimming took 2 bases from V and 4 from J; bases not matched to a gene: 6. The DNA of the CDR3 is TGTGCCACCAGTGATTCTCCGACTAGCGGGAGCCCAGATACGCAGTATTTT. Its translation: CATSDSPTSGSPDTQYF.

V is TRBV11-2 and J is TRBJ1-4; D is undetermined. Trimming left V 5 bases short and J 1 base short, with 14 bases between. In germline, CDR1 is SGHAT, CDR2 FQNNGV. There are 16 residues in the CDR3. The CDR3 is CASSRRPSLTNEKLFF. Here the CDR3 DNA reads TGTGCCAGCAGCCGCAGGCCGAGCCTAACTAATGAAAAACTGTTTTTT.

V is TRBV4-1 and J is TRBJ1-1; D is perhaps TRBD1 (6 bases). The germline V gene has CDR1 MGHRA and CDR2 YSYEKL. Trimming cost V 4 bases and J 3 bases, with 12 bases left between them. CDR3 length: 14 amino acids. The CDR3 nucleotides are TGCGCCAGCAGCCGCCTAGGGGGGGACACTGAAGCTTTCTTT. This codes for CASSRLGGDTEAFF.

This chain links TRBV7-2 with TRBJ2-7; a possible D gene is TRBD1 (6 bases). Germline CDR1 and CDR2: SGHTA and FQGNSA. The CDR3 runs to 12 residues. Trimming pared 3 bases from V and 7 bases from J, leaving 10 bases between. CDR3 in DNA: TGTGCCAGCAGCTTTAACAGGGTAGAGCAGTACTTC. It is translated as CASSFNRVEQYF.